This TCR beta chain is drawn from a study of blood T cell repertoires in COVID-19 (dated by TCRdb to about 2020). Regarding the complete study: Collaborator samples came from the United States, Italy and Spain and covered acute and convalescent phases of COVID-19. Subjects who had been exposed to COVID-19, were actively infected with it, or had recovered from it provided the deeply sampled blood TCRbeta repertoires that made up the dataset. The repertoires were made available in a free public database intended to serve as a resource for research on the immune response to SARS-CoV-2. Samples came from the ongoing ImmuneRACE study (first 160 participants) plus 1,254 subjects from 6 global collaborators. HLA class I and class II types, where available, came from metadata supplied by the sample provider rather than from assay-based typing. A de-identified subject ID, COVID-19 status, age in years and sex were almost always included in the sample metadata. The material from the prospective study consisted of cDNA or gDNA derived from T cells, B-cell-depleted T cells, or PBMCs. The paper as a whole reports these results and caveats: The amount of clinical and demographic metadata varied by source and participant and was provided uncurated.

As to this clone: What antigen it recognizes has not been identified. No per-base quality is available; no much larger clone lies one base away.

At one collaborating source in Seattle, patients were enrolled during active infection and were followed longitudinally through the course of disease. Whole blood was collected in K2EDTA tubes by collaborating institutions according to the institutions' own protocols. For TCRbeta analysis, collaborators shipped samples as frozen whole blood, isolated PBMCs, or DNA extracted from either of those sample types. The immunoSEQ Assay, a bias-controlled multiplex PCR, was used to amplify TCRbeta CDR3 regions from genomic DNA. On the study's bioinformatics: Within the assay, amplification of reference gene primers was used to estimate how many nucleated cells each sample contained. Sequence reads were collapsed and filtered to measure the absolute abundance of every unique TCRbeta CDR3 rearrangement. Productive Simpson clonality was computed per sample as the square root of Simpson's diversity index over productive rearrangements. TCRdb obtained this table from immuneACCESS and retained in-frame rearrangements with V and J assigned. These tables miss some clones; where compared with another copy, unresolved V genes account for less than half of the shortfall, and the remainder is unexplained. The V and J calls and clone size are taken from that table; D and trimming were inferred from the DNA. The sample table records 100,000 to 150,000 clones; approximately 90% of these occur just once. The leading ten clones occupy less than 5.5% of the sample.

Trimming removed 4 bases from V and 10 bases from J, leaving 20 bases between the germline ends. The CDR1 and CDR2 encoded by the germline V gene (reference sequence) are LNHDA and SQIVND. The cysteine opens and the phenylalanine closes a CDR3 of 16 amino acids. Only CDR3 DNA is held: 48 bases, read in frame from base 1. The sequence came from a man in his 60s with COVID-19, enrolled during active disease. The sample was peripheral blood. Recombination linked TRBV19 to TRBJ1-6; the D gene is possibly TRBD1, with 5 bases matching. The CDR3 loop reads CASSRRAGPAGSPLHF. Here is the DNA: TGTGCCAGTAGTAGGCGTGCAGGGCCCGCCGGCTCACCCCTCCACTTT.